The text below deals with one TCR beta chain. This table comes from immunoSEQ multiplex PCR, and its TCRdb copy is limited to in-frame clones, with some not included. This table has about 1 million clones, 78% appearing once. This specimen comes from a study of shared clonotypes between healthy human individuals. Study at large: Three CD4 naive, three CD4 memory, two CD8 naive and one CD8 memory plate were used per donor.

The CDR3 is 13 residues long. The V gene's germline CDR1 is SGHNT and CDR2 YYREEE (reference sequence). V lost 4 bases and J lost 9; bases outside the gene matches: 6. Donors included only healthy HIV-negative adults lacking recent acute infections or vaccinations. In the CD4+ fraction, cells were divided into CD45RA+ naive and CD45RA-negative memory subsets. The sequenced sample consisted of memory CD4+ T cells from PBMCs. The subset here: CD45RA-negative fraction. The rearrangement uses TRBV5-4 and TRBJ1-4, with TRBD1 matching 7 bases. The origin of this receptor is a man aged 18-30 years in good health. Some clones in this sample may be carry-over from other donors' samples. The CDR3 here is CASSRGTEQKLFF. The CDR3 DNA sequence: TGTGCCAGCAGCCGCGGGACAGAACAAAAACTGTTTTTT.